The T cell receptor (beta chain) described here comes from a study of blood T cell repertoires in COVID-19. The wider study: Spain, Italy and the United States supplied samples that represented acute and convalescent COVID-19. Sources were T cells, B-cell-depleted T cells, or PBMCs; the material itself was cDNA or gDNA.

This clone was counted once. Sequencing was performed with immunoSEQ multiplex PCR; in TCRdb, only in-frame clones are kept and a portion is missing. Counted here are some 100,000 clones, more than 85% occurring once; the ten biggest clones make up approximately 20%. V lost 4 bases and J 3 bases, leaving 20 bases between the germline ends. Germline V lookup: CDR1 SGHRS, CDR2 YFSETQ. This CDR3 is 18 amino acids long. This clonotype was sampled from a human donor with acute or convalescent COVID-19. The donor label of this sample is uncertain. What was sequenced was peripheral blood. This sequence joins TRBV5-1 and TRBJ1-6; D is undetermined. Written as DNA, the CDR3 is TGCGCCAGCAGCCGGGGATCATTTGGGGATTACTATAATTCACCCCTCCACTTT. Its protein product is CASSRGSFGDYYNSPLHF.